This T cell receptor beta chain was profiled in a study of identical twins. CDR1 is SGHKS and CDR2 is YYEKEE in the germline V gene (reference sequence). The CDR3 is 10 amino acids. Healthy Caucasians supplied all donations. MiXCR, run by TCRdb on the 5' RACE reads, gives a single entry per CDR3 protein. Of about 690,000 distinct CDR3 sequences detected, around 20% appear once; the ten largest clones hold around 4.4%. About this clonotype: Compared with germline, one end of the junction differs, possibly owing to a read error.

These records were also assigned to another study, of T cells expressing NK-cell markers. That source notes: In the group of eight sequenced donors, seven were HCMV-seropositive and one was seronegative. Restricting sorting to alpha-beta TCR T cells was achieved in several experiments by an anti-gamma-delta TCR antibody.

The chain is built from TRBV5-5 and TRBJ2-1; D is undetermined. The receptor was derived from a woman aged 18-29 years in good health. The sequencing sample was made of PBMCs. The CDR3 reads CASSLDSWIF. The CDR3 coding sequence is TGTGCCAGCAGCTTGGACTCGTGGATCTTC.